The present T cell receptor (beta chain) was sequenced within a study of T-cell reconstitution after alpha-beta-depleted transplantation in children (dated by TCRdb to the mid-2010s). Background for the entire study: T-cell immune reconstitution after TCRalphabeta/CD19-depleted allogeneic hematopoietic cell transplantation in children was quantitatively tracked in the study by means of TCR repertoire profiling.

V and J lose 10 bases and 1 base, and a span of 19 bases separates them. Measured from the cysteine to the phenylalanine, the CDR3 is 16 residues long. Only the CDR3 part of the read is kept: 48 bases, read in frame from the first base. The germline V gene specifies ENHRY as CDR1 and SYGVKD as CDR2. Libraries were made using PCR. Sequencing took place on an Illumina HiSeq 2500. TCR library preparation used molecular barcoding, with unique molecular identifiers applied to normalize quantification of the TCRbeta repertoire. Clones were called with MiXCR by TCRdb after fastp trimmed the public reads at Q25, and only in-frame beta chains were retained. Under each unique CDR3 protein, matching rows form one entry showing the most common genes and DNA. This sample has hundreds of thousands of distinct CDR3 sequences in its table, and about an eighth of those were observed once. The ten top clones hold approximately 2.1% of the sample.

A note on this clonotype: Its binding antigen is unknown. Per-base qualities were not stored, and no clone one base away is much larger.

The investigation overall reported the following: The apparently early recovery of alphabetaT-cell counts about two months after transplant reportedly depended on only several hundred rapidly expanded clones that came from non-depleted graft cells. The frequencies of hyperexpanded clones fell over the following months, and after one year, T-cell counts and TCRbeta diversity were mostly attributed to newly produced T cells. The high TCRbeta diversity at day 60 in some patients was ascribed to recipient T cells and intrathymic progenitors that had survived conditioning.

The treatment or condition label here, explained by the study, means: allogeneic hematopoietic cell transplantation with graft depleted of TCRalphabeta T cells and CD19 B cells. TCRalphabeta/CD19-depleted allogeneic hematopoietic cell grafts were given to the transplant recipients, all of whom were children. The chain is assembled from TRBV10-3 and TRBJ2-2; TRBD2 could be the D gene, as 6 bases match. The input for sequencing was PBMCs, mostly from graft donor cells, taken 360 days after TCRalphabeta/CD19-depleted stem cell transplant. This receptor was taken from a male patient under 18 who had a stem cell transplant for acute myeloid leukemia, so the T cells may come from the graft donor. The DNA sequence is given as TGTGCCACCAGAGGGGTTGCGGGGCTGAACACCGGGGAGCTGTTTTTT. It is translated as CATRGVAGLNTGELFF.